Shown below are 5 T cell receptor beta chains from a single sample sequenced in a study of human T cells and chemical hapten exposure. The sample's time point: patch test 3, about 24 weeks after DPC sensitization. Sample treatment: therapeutic diphenylcyclopropenone sensitization with weekly scalp DPC. In TCRdb, the RACE reads were re-called with MiXCR into one record per CDR3 protein. Of roughly 69,000 distinct CDR3 sequences in the sample, around 10% are singletons; the top ten hold approximately 2.4%. Sequenced here: whole blood, sampled in connection with sensitization to the hapten diphenylcyclopropenone (DPC). The source is a woman in her thirties with alopecia areata. Some clones in this sample may be carry-over from other donors' samples.

This clonotype was detected a few times. The V call is TRBV29-1, the J call TRBJ2-3; 7 bases match TRBD1. The CDR3 has 13 residues. V was clipped by 3 bases and J by 4 bases; unmatched bases: 4. Per germline, CDR1 SQVTM and CDR2 ANQGSEA. The CDR3 bases are TGCAGCGTTGAGTGGCAGGGGGCAGATACGCAGTATTTT. This gives the protein CSVEWQGADTQYF.

This chain uses TRBV4-1 with TRBJ1-2, with D unclear. The ends were cut back, 1 base at V and 4 bases at J, with 10 bases in the middle. Germline assignment: CDR1 MGHRA and CDR2 YSYEKL. The CDR3 extends over 14 amino acids. CDR3 protein: CASSQVGSLYGYTF. The CDR3 nucleotides are TGCGCCAGCAGCCAAGTAGGATCCCTCTATGGCTACACCTTC.

This clonotype was seen repeatedly, ten times or more. The chain combines TRBV28 with TRBJ2-7; D may be TRBD2 (5 bases). CDR3 length equals 13 residues. From germline, CDR1 is MDHEN and CDR2 SYDVKM. V was cut by 5 bases and J by 6 bases, with 14 bases left in between. The CDR3 loop reads CASSPTGSGEQYF. Written as DNA, the CDR3 is TGTGCCAGCAGTCCGACGGGCAGCGGCGAGCAGTACTTC.

The rearrangement links TRBV9 to TRBJ2-2; D is unresolved. The germline V gene encodes CDR1 SGDLS and CDR2 YYNGEE. V lost 4 bases, J lost 7 bases, and 8 bases lay in between. CDR3 size: 12 residues. This CDR3 reads CASSPLVGELFF. CDR3 coding DNA: TGTGCCAGCAGCCCCCTAGTCGGGGAGCTGTTTTTT.

This clonotype was observed at least ten times. J is TRBJ2-1 and V is TRBV7-2; D not resolved. The CDR3 length is 11 residues. V was trimmed by 3 bases and J by 10 bases, leaving 7 bases between them. The germline CDR1 and CDR2 sequences are SGHTA and FQGNSA. CDR3 amino acids: CASSLTLEQFF. The CDR3 coding sequence is TGTGCCAGCAGCTTGACTCTCGAGCAGTTCTTC.